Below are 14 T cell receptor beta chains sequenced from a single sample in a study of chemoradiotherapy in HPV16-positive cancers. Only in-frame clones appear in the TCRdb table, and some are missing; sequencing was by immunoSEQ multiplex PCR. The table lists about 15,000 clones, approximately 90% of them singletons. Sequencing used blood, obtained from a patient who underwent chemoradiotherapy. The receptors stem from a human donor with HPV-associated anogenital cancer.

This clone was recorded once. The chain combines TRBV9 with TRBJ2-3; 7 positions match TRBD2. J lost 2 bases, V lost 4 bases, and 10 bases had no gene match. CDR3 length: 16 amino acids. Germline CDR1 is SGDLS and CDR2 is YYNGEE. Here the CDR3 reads CASSSPRGRPTDTQYF. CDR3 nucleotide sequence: TGTGCCAGCAGCTCCCCTCGCGGGAGACCCACAGATACGCAGTATTTT.

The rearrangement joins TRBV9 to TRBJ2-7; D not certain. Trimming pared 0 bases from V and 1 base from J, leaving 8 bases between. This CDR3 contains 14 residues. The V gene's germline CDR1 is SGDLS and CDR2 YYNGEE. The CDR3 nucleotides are TGTGCCAGCAGCGTAGGTTTGGGATCCTACGAGCAGTACTTC. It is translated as CASSVGLGSYEQYF.

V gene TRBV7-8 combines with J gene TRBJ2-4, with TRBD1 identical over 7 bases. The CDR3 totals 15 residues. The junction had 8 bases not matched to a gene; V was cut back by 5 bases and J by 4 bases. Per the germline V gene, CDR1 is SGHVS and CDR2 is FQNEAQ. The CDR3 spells CASSRSGQIKNIQYF. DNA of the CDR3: TGTGCCAGCAGCCGATCGGGACAGATTAAAAACATTCAGTACTTC.

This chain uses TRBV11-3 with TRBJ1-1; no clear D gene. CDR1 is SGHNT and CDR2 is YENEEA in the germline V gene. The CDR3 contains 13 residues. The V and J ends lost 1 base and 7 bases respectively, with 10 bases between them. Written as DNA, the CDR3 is TGTGCCAGCAGCTTAGCTGTCGGCAATGAAGCTTTCTTT. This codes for CASSLAVGNEAFF. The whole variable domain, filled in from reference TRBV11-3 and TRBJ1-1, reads EAGVVQSPRYKIIEKKQPVAFWCNPISGHNTLYWYLQNLGQGPELLIRYENEEAVDDSQLPKDRFSAERLKGVDSTLKIQPAELGDSAVYLCASSLAVGNEAFFGQGTRLTVV.

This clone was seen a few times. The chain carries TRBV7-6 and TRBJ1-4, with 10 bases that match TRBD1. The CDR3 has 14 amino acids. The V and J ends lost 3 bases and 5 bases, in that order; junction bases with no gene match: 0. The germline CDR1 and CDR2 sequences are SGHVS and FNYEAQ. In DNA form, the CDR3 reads TGTGCCAGCAGCTTGACAGGGGGCAATGAAAAACTGTTTTTT. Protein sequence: CASSLTGGNEKLFF.

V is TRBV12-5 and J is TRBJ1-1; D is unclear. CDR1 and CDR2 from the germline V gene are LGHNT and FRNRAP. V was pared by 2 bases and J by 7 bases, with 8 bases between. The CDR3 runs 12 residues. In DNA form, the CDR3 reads TGTGCTAGTGGTTTGAGTCGGTTTGAAGCTTTCTTT. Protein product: CASGLSRFEAFF.

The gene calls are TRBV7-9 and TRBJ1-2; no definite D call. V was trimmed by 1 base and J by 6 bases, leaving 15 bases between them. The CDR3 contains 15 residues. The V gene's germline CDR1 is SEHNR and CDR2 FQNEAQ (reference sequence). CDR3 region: CASSLGSAPDNGYTF. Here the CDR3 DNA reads TGTGCCAGCAGCTTAGGATCTGCCCCCGATAATGGCTACACCTTC. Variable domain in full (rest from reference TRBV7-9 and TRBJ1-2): DTGVSQNPRHKITKRGQNVTFRCDPISEHNRLYWYRQTLGQGPEFLTYFQNEAQLEKSRLLSDRFSAERPKGSFSTLEIQRTEQGDSAMYLCASSLGSAPDNGYTFGSGTRLTVV.

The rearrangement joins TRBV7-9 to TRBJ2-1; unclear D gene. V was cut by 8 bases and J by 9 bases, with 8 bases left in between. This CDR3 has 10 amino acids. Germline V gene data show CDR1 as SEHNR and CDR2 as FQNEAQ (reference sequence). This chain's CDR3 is CASSSLEQFF. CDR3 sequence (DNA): TGTGCCAGCTCAAGTCTTGAGCAGTTCTTC.

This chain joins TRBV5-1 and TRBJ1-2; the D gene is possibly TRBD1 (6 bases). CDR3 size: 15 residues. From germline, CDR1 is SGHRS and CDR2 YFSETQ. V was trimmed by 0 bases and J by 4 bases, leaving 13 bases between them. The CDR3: CASSLAPGAVYGYTF. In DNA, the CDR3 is TGCGCCAGCAGCTTGGCCCCGGGGGCAGTCTATGGCTACACCTTC.

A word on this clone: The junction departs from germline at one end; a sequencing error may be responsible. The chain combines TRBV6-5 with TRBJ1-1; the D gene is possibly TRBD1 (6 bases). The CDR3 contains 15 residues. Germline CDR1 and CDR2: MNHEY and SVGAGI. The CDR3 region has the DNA TGTGCCAGCAGATACTCGAGGGGGAGGAGGACTGAAGCTTTCTTT. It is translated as CASRYSRGRRTEAFF.

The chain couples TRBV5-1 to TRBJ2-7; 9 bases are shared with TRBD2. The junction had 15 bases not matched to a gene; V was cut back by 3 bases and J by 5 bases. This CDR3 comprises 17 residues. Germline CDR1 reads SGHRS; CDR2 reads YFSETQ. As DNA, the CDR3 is TGCGCCAGCAGCTGGGGTAAAGGCGGGGGGGCCCCGGACGAGCAGTACTTC. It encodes CASSWGKGGGAPDEQYF.

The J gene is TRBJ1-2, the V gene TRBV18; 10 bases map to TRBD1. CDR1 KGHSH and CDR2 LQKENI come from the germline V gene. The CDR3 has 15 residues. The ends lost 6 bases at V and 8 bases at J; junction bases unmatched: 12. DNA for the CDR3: TGTGCCAGCTCCCTCGGACAGGGGGGCGCCTCGGGCTACACCTTC. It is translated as CASSLGQGGASGYTF.

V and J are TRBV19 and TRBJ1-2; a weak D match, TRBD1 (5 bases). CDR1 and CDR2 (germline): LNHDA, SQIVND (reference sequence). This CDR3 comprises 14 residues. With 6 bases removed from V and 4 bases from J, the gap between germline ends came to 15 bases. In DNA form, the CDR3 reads TGTGCCAGTAGCCCAGATATTGGGGGCTATGGCTACACCTTC. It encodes CASSPDIGGYGYTF.

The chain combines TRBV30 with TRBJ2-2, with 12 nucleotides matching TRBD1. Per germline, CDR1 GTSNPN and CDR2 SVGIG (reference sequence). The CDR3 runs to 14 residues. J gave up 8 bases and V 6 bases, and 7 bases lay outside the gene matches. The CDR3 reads CACHGTGGWGELFF. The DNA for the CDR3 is TGTGCCTGTCATGGGACAGGGGGCTGGGGGGAGCTGTTTTTT. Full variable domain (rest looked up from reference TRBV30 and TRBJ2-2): SQTIHQWPATLVQPVGSPLSLECTVEGTSNPNLYWYRQAAGRGLQLLFYSVGIGQISSEVPQNLSASRPQDRQFILSSKKLLLSDSGFYLCACHGTGGWGELFFGEGSRLTVL.